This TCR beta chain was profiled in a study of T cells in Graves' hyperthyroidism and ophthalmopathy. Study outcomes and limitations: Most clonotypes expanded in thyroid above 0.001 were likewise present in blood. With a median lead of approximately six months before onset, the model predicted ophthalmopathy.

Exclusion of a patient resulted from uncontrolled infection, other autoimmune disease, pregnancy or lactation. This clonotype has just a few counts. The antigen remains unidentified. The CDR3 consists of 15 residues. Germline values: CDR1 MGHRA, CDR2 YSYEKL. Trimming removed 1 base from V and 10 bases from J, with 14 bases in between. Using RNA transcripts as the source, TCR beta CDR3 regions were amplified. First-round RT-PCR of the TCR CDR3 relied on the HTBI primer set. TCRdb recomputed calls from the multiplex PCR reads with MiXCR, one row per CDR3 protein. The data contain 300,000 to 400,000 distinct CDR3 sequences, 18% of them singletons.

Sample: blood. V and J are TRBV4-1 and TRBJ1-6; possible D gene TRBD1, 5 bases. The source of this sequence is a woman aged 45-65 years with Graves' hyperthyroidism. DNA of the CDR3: TGCGCCAGCAGCCAAGGTTCGGGGGGGTGGTCACCCCTCCACTTT. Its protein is CASSQGSGGWSPLHF.